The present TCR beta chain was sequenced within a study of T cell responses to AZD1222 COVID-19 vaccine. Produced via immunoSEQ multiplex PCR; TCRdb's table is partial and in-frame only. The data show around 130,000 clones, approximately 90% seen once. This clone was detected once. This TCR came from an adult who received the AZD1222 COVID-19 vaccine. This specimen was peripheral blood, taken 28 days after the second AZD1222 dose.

This CDR3 is CASTPDRSGLPNSPLHF. In nucleotides, the CDR3 is TGTGCCAGCACCCCGGACAGATCTGGTCTCCCAAATTCACCCCTCCACTTT. The rearrangement links TRBV28 to TRBJ1-6; possible D gene TRBD1, 6 bases. Germline CDR1 is MDHEN and CDR2 is SYDVKM. The CDR3 runs 17 residues. Trimming took 7 bases from V and 7 from J, leaving 23 bases between them.